Sequencing of this T cell receptor (beta chain) was carried out in a study of blood T cell repertoires in COVID-19. Study-wide context: The United States, Italy and Spain supplied acute and convalescent COVID-19 samples. In each case, the material was cDNA or gDNA derived from T cells, B-cell-depleted T cells, or PBMCs.

The V gene's germline CDR1 is LGHDT and CDR2 YNNKEL (reference sequence). The junction had 8 bases not matched to a gene; V was cut back by 5 bases and J by 2 bases. CDR3 length: 15 amino acids. Study processing details: Estimated nucleated cell counts came from reference gene primer amplification. Here immunoSEQ multiplex PCR was the method, and the copy in TCRdb shows in-frame clones only, minus some. The V and J calls and clone size are taken from that table; D and trimming were inferred from the DNA. The sample gives about 250,000 clones, 75% to 85% of which show up once; approximately 5% is in the top ten.

This receptor was identified in a middle-aged man with COVID-19, enrolled during active disease. The rearrangement links TRBV3-1 (or the pseudogene TRBV3-2) to TRBJ2-7; TRBD1 matches 8 bases. Sample: peripheral blood. DNA of the CDR3: TGTGCCAGCAGCTTCCGCGGACAGGGACCCTACGAGCAGTACTTC. Translated, it gives CASSFRGQGPYEQYF.